This TCR beta chain was retrieved from a study of CD8+CD57+ T cells in acquired aplastic anemia. CDR1 and CDR2 (germline): DFQATT, SNEGSKA (reference sequence). The V gene end was trimmed by 5 bases and the J gene end by 9 bases; junction bases not matched to a gene: 15. The CDR3 is 15 residues long. According to the study, genomic DNA was the template for TCR beta VDJ and CDR3 profiling. TCRdb used MiXCR to reprocess the reads, holding one entry per CDR3 protein. The profile shows fewer than 200,000 distinct CDR3 sequences, about 64% of them singletons. The TCR comes from a human donor in good health. Sequenced sample: sorted CD4+, CD8+, or CD8+CD57+ T cells (not recorded which) from PBMCs. This chain links TRBV20-1 with TRBJ2-1; the match to TRBD2 covers 8 bases. The CDR3 nucleotides are TGCAGTGCTGCCACGTTAGAGCGGGAGTCTGCTGAGCAGTTCTTC. This gives the protein CSAATLERESAEQFF.